This paragraph reports one T cell receptor beta chain. TCRdb recomputed calls from the RT-PCR reads with MiXCR, one row per CDR3 protein. The sample has 650,000 to 800,000 distinct CDR3 sequences, 13% to 15% seen once. The clonotype was recovered from a female donor in good health, serving as a healthy control. Sequencing was done on a sample of memory CD4+ T cells from blood.

For the CDR3, the DNA is TGTGCCAGCAGCTTAAGGACAGGGGCAAGAGAGCAGTACTTC. Translation gives CASSLRTGAREQYF. The gene calls are TRBV7-8 and TRBJ2-7, with 9 positions matching TRBD1. CDR3 length: 14 residues. V trimming: 2 bases; J trimming: 7 bases; junction bases outside the gene matches: 6. Germline assignment: CDR1 SGHVS and CDR2 FQNEAQ.